A single sample is the source of the 15 T cell receptor beta chains below, sequenced in a study of blood T cell repertoires in COVID-19. Assay used: immunoSEQ multiplex PCR; TCRdb lists only in-frame clones, some missing. This table has over 150,000 clones, around nine tenths appearing once. The source material was peripheral blood. All receptors come from a man between 45 and 60 years old with COVID-19, enrolled during active disease.

The V call is TRBV6-5, the J call TRBJ1-2; 7 nucleotides align to TRBD1. The CDR3 is 15 residues long. Trimming removed 5 bases from V and 7 bases from J; junction bases left unmatched: 13. CDR1 and CDR2 from the germline V gene are MNHEY and SVGAGI. The CDR3 sequence: CASSQIGTVVSGYTF. In DNA form, the CDR3 reads TGTGCCAGCAGTCAGATCGGGACAGTAGTGTCTGGCTACACCTTC.

V gene TRBV27 combines with J gene TRBJ2-2; TRBD2 aligns across 9 bases. The CDR3 covers 17 residues. The V and J ends lost 5 bases and 0 bases, in that order; junction bases with no gene match: 7. Germline V gene lookup returns CDR1 MNHEY and CDR2 SMNVEV (reference sequence). The CDR3 loop is CASSPGLASPNTGELFF. CDR3 coding DNA: TGTGCCAGCAGTCCGGGACTAGCTTCTCCGAACACCGGGGAGCTGTTTTTT.

The J gene is TRBJ2-1, the V gene TRBV9; 13 positions agree with TRBD2. Per germline, CDR1 SGDLS and CDR2 YYNGEE. The CDR3 runs to 19 residues. J gave up 2 bases and V 6 bases, and 14 bases lay outside the gene matches. The CDR3 here is CASNPGLAGPNGPYNEQFF. The DNA of the CDR3 is TGTGCCAGCAACCCGGGACTAGCGGGACCCAACGGTCCCTACAATGAGCAGTTCTTC.

The rearrangement uses TRBV7-2 and TRBJ2-3, with TRBD2 identical over 8 bases. The CDR3 contains 17 residues. J lost 0 bases, V lost 2 bases, and 7 bases had no gene match. Germline loops: CDR1 SGHTA, CDR2 FQGNSA. The CDR3 loop reads CASSLYRGGVSTDTQYF. In DNA form, the CDR3 reads TGTGCCAGCAGCTTATATCGGGGGGGGGTTAGCACAGATACGCAGTATTTT.

The rearrangement joins TRBV7-9 to TRBJ2-3, with 8 bases that match TRBD2. Germline values: CDR1 SEHNR, CDR2 FQNEAQ (reference sequence). The length of the CDR3 is 15 residues. The V gene end was trimmed by 1 base and the J gene end by 6 bases; junction bases not matched to a gene: 6. This CDR3 is CASSLVAGGGDTQYF. DNA of the CDR3: TGTGCCAGCAGCTTAGTGGCGGGAGGTGGCGATACGCAGTATTTT.

A single count supports this clone. The chain carries TRBV11-2 and TRBJ2-6; D gene ambiguous. Trimming stripped 5 bases from V and 3 bases from J, with 11 bases between. This CDR3 comprises 15 residues. Germline V lookup: CDR1 SGHAT, CDR2 FQNNGV. CDR3 amino acids: CASSPGVYGANVLTF. CDR3 DNA: TGTGCCAGCAGCCCAGGTGTGTATGGGGCCAACGTCCTGACTTTC. Full variable domain (rest looked up from reference TRBV11-2 and TRBJ2-6): EAGVAQSPRYKIIEKRQSVAFWCNPISGHATLYWYQQILGQGPKLLIQFQNNGVVDDSQLPKDRFSAERLKGVDSTLKIQPAKLEDSAVYLCASSPGVYGANVLTFGAGSRLTVL.

This clone was detected only once. The chain joins TRBV7-3 to TRBJ2-5; weak D call: TRBD1 (5 bases). V lost 5 bases and J lost 5, with 12 bases in between. The CDR3 extends over 13 amino acids. The germline V gene encodes CDR1 SGHTA and CDR2 FQGTGA. This chain's CDR3 is CASSAGLGETQYF. The CDR3 nucleotides read TGTGCCAGCAGCGCAGGGCTGGGGGAGACCCAGTACTTC.

The chain carries TRBV19 and TRBJ1-4, with D tentatively TRBD1 (6 bases). CDR3 length: 14 amino acids. Per the germline V gene, CDR1 is LNHDA and CDR2 is SQIVND (reference sequence). V shed 6 bases and J shed 6 bases, with 14 bases lying between them. The chain's CDR3 is CASRERGGDEKLFF. The CDR3 bases are TGTGCCAGTAGGGAAAGAGGGGGGGATGAAAAACTGTTTTTT.

The chain links TRBV7-2 to TRBJ1-5; TRBD1 matches at 8 bases. Unmatched junction bases numbered 9, after V lost 4 bases and J lost 13 bases. CDR1 SGHTA and CDR2 FQGNSA come from the germline V gene. This CDR3 spans 13 amino acids. CDR3 sequence (DNA): TGTGCCAGCAGCTCAGGGGGCACGGGGTCTCAGCATTTT. Its protein product is CASSSGGTGSQHF.

The chain carries TRBV6-5 and TRBJ1-2; 8 positions match TRBD1. The J segment lost 3 bases and the V segment lost 6 bases, leaving 9 bases of the junction unmatched. Germline V gene sequence: CDR1 MNHEY, CDR2 SVGAGI. The CDR3 runs 15 residues. This CDR3 is CASRLLTGGDYGYTF. The CDR3 nucleotides read TGTGCCAGCAGATTACTTACAGGGGGGGACTATGGCTACACCTTC.

The chain uses TRBV7-2 and TRBJ2-1; 7 nucleotides align to TRBD2. Trimming removed 4 bases from V and 9 bases from J; junction bases left unmatched: 9. CDR1 is SGHTA and CDR2 is FQGNSA in the germline V gene. The CDR3 is 14 residues long. CDR3 protein: CASSSGLGTVEQFF. CDR3 nucleotides: TGTGCCAGCAGCTCTGGACTAGGTACGGTTGAGCAGTTCTTC.

CDR3 sequence: CASSRGGGAGETQYF. The CDR3 coding sequence is TGTGCCAGCAGCCGAGGAGGGGGCGCGGGGGAGACCCAGTACTTC. The chain couples TRBV11-3 to TRBJ2-5; weak D call: TRBD1 (7 bases). CDR3 size: 15 residues. The V and J ends lost 5 bases and 5 bases respectively, with 18 bases between them. In germline, CDR1 is SGHNT, CDR2 YENEEA.

This chain connects TRBV27 to TRBJ2-7, with TRBD2 matching 7 bases. The CDR3 spans 15 residues. CDR1 is MNHEY and CDR2 is SMNVEV in the germline V gene (reference sequence). Unmatched junction bases numbered 7, after V lost 4 bases and J lost 1 base. This CDR3 reads CASSSSGTNSYEQYF. The CDR3 DNA reads TGTGCCAGCAGTTCGTCCGGGACTAATTCCTACGAGCAGTACTTC.

The chain recombines TRBV28 with TRBJ1-5; 8 bases are a match to TRBD1. V was clipped by 2 bases and J by 2 bases; unmatched bases: 8. CDR3 length: 17 amino acids. From germline, CDR1 is MDHEN and CDR2 SYDVKM. The DNA of the CDR3 is TGTGCCAGCAGTTTAAGACAGGGGATGGGAGGCAATCAGCCCCAGCATTTT. It specifies CASSLRQGMGGNQPQHF.

This clone was detected only once. V is TRBV7-9 and J is TRBJ2-1, with 7 positions matching TRBD1. The ends lost 4 bases at V and 9 bases at J; junction bases unmatched: 6. This CDR3 has 13 residues. Germline-derived CDR1 and CDR2 are SEHNR and FQNEAQ (reference sequence). CDR3 in amino acids: CASSSAGGVEQFF. The CDR3 nucleotides read TGTGCCAGCAGCTCCGCAGGGGGTGTTGAGCAGTTCTTC.